A selection of T cell receptor beta chains follows, all from one sample in a study of blood T cell repertoires in COVID-19. Assay: immunoSEQ multiplex PCR; the TCRdb copy retains only in-frame clones and omits some. The sample yields about 310,000 clones, approximately 89% seen once. The sequencing sample was made of PBMCs or T cells enriched from blood (not recorded which). The receptors were sampled from a woman aged 40 to 49 who had recovered from COVID-19. Both conserved end residues are part of each CDR3. A D gene is named only where the DNA matches it firmly. Clone size is stated in some rows and not others, as once, few, many or a class when expanded.

abundance: -
d_gene: TRBD2
v_gene: TRBV7-9
j_gene: TRBJ2-1
CDR3nt: TGTGCCAGCAGCCCCTGGGCGGGGGGATACAATGAGCAGTTCTTC
CDR3aa: CASSPWAGGYNEQFF

abundance: few
d_gene: TRBD1
v_gene: TRBV7-2
j_gene: TRBJ2-7
CDR3nt: TGTGCCAGCAGCCCCAGACCCGGGACAGGGGGATACGAGCAGTACTTC
CDR3aa: CASSPRPGTGGYEQYF

abundance: -
d_gene: -
v_gene: TRBV19
j_gene: TRBJ1-1
CDR3nt: TGTGCCAGTAGTCCATACAGGGATGGGAACACTGAAGCTTTCTTT
CDR3aa: CASSPYRDGNTEAFF

abundance: -
d_gene: TRBD1
v_gene: TRBV10-1
j_gene: TRBJ1-1
CDR3nt: TGCGCCAGCAGTGAGTCAAGGACAGGGCGAGCTTTCTTT
CDR3aa: CASSESRTGRAFF

abundance: few
d_gene: TRBD1
v_gene: TRBV28
j_gene: TRBJ1-3
CDR3nt: TGTGCCAGCACTACAGACAGGGGTATACATTTT
CDR3aa: CASTTDRGIHF

abundance: -
d_gene: TRBD1
v_gene: TRBV2
j_gene: TRBJ2-5
CDR3nt: TGTGCCAGCAGTCAGGACAGGGGCTACCAAGAGACCCAGTACTTC
CDR3aa: CASSQDRGYQETQYF

abundance: -
d_gene: TRBD1
v_gene: TRBV11-2
j_gene: TRBJ2-7
CDR3nt: TGTGCCAGCAGACATTGGACAGGGGGCGCCGAGCAGTACTTC
CDR3aa: CASRHWTGGAEQYF

abundance: -
d_gene: TRBD2
v_gene: TRBV7-2
j_gene: TRBJ2-1
CDR3nt: TGTGCCAGCAGCGTTAGCGGGGGGGCCTGGATGGATGAGCAGTTCTTC
CDR3aa: CASSVSGGAWMDEQFF

abundance: -
d_gene: -
v_gene: TRBV29-1
j_gene: TRBJ2-3
CDR3nt: TGCAGCGTTGGCCACTCGGGAGATACGCAGTATTTT
CDR3aa: CSVGHSGDTQYF

abundance: -
d_gene: TRBD2
v_gene: TRBV5-6
j_gene: TRBJ2-7
CDR3nt: TGTGCCAGCAGCCATGGGACTAGCGGGAGGGGCGACGAGCAGTACTTC
CDR3aa: CASSHGTSGRGDEQYF

abundance: -
d_gene: -
v_gene: TRBV5-6
j_gene: TRBJ1-2
CDR3nt: TGTGCCAGCAGCCACCTTCGGGGGGACTATGGCTACACCTTC
CDR3aa: CASSHLRGDYGYTF

abundance: once
d_gene: TRBD2
v_gene: TRBV19
j_gene: TRBJ2-3
CDR3nt: TGTGCCAGTAGTGTGACTAGCGGAGCCACAGATACGCAGTATTTT
CDR3aa: CASSVTSGATDTQYF

abundance: -
d_gene: TRBD2
v_gene: TRBV6-5
j_gene: TRBJ2-7
CDR3nt: TGTGCCAGCAGGGTAGCGGGAGGGGGGGAGCAGTACTTC
CDR3aa: CASRVAGGGEQYF

abundance: -
d_gene: TRBD1
v_gene: TRBV28
j_gene: TRBJ2-2
CDR3nt: TGTGCCAGCAACCTACAGGGGGCGACCGGGGAGCTGTTTTTT
CDR3aa: CASNLQGATGELFF

abundance: -
d_gene: -
v_gene: TRBV7-9
j_gene: TRBJ1-1
CDR3nt: TGTGCCAGCAGCTTAGGGTTAGGGGAAGGAGAAGCTTTCTTT
CDR3aa: CASSLGLGEGEAFF

abundance: -
d_gene: -
v_gene: TRBV10-3
j_gene: TRBJ1-2
CDR3nt: TGTGCCATCAGTTCTGACAGGCCTGGGGGCTACACCTTC
CDR3aa: CAISSDRPGGYTF

abundance: -
d_gene: -
v_gene: TRBV7-9
j_gene: TRBJ2-3
CDR3nt: TGTGCCAGCAGCCCGCCGATTGAGACGCAGTATTTT
CDR3aa: CASSPPIETQYF

abundance: once
d_gene: TRBD1
v_gene: TRBV13
j_gene: TRBJ1-1
CDR3nt: TGTGCCAGCTACAGACAGGGCACTGAAGCTTTCTTT
CDR3aa: CASYRQGTEAFF

abundance: once
d_gene: TRBD1
v_gene: TRBV7-2
j_gene: TRBJ2-7
CDR3nt: TGTGCCAGCAGCTTAGAGGGGACAGGGGGACTCTACGAGCAGTACTTC
CDR3aa: CASSLEGTGGLYEQYF

abundance: -
d_gene: TRBD1
v_gene: TRBV9
j_gene: TRBJ1-3
CDR3nt: TGTGCCAGCAGCGTAGCATGGACAGGGAGTGGAAACACCATATATTTT
CDR3aa: CASSVAWTGSGNTIYF

abundance: -
d_gene: -
v_gene: TRBV24-1
j_gene: TRBJ1-5
CDR3nt: TGTGCCACCAGTGCAGGGATGATGGACAATCAGCCCCAGCATTTT
CDR3aa: CATSAGMMDNQPQHF

abundance: -
d_gene: TRBD1
v_gene: TRBV19
j_gene: TRBJ2-1
CDR3nt: TGTGCCAGTAGTATAGCGAGGGGACAGGGGAGTCGGGAGCAGTTCTTC
CDR3aa: CASSIARGQGSREQFF

abundance: -
d_gene: -
v_gene: TRBV13
j_gene: TRBJ1-5
CDR3nt: TGTGCCAGCAGCTTGGGACAAGACAATCAGCCCCAGCATTTT
CDR3aa: CASSLGQDNQPQHF

abundance: -
d_gene: TRBD2
v_gene: TRBV2
j_gene: TRBJ2-2
CDR3nt: TGTGCCAGCCTTGGGACTAGCGGGAGGTTGGGTATGACCGGGGAGCTGTTTTTT
CDR3aa: CASLGTSGRLGMTGELFF

abundance: once
d_gene: TRBD2
v_gene: TRBV15
j_gene: TRBJ2-1
CDR3nt: TGTGCCACCAGCATTAGCGGGAGATCCTACAATGAGCAGTTCTTC
CDR3aa: CATSISGRSYNEQFF

abundance: -
d_gene: TRBD1
v_gene: TRBV27
j_gene: TRBJ1-2
CDR3nt: TGTGCCAGCAGTCCCCGGACAGGGAGGCGATCGGATCGGAGCTACACCTTC
CDR3aa: CASSPRTGRRSDRSYTF

abundance: -
d_gene: TRBD2
v_gene: TRBV28
j_gene: TRBJ2-1
CDR3nt: TGTGCCAGCAGTCCGTTAGCGGGGGGGCTCGGTGAGCAGTTCTTC
CDR3aa: CASSPLAGGLGEQFF

abundance: -
d_gene: -
v_gene: TRBV7-2
j_gene: TRBJ2-1
CDR3nt: TGTGCCAGCCGACGCGGTCTTGGGAGCCCGACGGATGAGCAGTTCTTC
CDR3aa: CASRRGLGSPTDEQFF

abundance: few
d_gene: TRBD1
v_gene: TRBV19
j_gene: TRBJ1-2
CDR3nt: TGTGCCAGTATCCCCGGACAGGGGAACTATGGCTACACCTTC
CDR3aa: CASIPGQGNYGYTF

abundance: -
d_gene: TRBD2
v_gene: TRBV27
j_gene: TRBJ2-7
CDR3nt: TGTGCCAGCAGTTTTGGGACTAGCGGGAGGCGAGGATTCTACGAGCAGTACTTC
CDR3aa: CASSFGTSGRRGFYEQYF

abundance: -
d_gene: -
v_gene: TRBV2
j_gene: TRBJ2-1
CDR3nt: TGTGCCAGCAGCCCCGGAGGGCCCAATGAGCAGTTCTTC
CDR3aa: CASSPGGPNEQFF

abundance: -
d_gene: -
v_gene: TRBV29-1
j_gene: TRBJ2-7
CDR3nt: TGCAGCGTTGAAGATCAACAGACCTACGAGCAGTACTTC
CDR3aa: CSVEDQQTYEQYF

abundance: -
d_gene: -
v_gene: TRBV28
j_gene: TRBJ2-7
CDR3nt: TGTGCCTCAGGGCAGCCCTACGAGCAGTACTTC
CDR3aa: CASGQPYEQYF

abundance: -
d_gene: -
v_gene: TRBV7-9
j_gene: TRBJ2-1
CDR3nt: TGTGCCAGCAGCCCACCCCAGGGTGGAGTATCCTACAATGAGCAGTTCTTC
CDR3aa: CASSPPQGGVSYNEQFF

abundance: -
d_gene: -
v_gene: TRBV7-2
j_gene: TRBJ2-1
CDR3nt: TGTGCCAGCAGCTTAGCGTGGGACTCGGTCGGGTCGGGGCAGTTCTTC
CDR3aa: CASSLAWDSVGSGQFF

abundance: -
d_gene: -
v_gene: TRBV5-1
j_gene: TRBJ2-3
CDR3nt: TGCGCCAGCAGCTCAGGACTAATCACAGATACGCAGTATTTT
CDR3aa: CASSSGLITDTQYF

abundance: -
d_gene: TRBD1
v_gene: TRBV9
j_gene: TRBJ2-5
CDR3nt: TGTGCCAGCAGTAGACAGGGGAGATTCGAGACCCAGTACTTC
CDR3aa: CASSRQGRFETQYF

abundance: -
d_gene: -
v_gene: TRBV1
j_gene: TRBJ2-1
CDR3nt: TGCACCAGCAGCCATCACCTAGCGGGAGGAACCTACAATGAGCAGTTCTTC
CDR3aa: CTSSHHLAGGTYNEQFF

abundance: once
d_gene: TRBD1
v_gene: TRBV6-2/TRBV6-3
j_gene: TRBJ2-7
CDR3nt: TGTGCCAGCAGTTGGCCGGGACAGGGGGAGGACGAGCAGTACTTC
CDR3aa: CASSWPGQGEDEQYF

abundance: -
d_gene: -
v_gene: TRBV6-5
j_gene: TRBJ2-2
CDR3nt: TGTGCCAGCAGGCGATTCCAGGGAGGCGGGGAGCTGTTTTTT
CDR3aa: CASRRFQGGGELFF

abundance: -
d_gene: -
v_gene: TRBV2
j_gene: TRBJ1-4
CDR3nt: TGTGCCAGCAGTGAAGGGACAGAGGAAAAACTGTTTTTT
CDR3aa: CASSEGTEEKLFF

abundance: -
d_gene: TRBD2
v_gene: TRBV4-3
j_gene: TRBJ2-3
CDR3nt: TGCGCCAGCAGCCCCCGAGGACTAGCGGGAGGAGGGAGCACAGATACGCAGTATTTT
CDR3aa: CASSPRGLAGGGSTDTQYF

abundance: -
d_gene: -
v_gene: TRBV9
j_gene: TRBJ2-5
CDR3nt: TGTGCCAGCAGCGTAGTCGGGGAGACCCAGTACTTC
CDR3aa: CASSVVGETQYF

abundance: -
d_gene: TRBD1
v_gene: TRBV11-2
j_gene: TRBJ1-4
CDR3nt: TGTGCCAGCAGCTTAGAAGGGGACAGACTACCTAATGAAAAACTGTTTTTT
CDR3aa: CASSLEGDRLPNEKLFF

abundance: few
d_gene: -
v_gene: TRBV7-2
j_gene: TRBJ2-5
CDR3nt: TGTGCCAGCAGCTTGGAGCGGGAAGAGACCCAGTACTTC
CDR3aa: CASSLEREETQYF

abundance: -
d_gene: -
v_gene: TRBV10-1
j_gene: TRBJ2-7
CDR3nt: TGCGCCAGCAGTGAGTCGGACAGAAGGCAGTACTTC
CDR3aa: CASSESDRRQYF

abundance: -
d_gene: TRBD2
v_gene: TRBV25-1
j_gene: TRBJ2-1
CDR3nt: TGTGCCAGCAGTACTAGCGCCGGGGCACTGTGGTTCTTC
CDR3aa: CASSTSAGALWFF

abundance: -
d_gene: TRBD2
v_gene: TRBV28
j_gene: TRBJ2-1
CDR3nt: TGTGCCAGCATCCTTAGCGGGGGGGATGAGCAGTTCTTC
CDR3aa: CASILSGGDEQFF

abundance: -
d_gene: -
v_gene: TRBV30
j_gene: TRBJ2-2
CDR3nt: TGTGCCTGGAGTATCGACTGGAACACCGGGGAGCTGTTTTTT
CDR3aa: CAWSIDWNTGELFF

abundance: -
d_gene: -
v_gene: TRBV3-1/TRBV3-2
j_gene: TRBJ1-6
CDR3nt: TGTGCCAGCAACGGAGGGGCCACATATAATTCACCCCTCCACTTT
CDR3aa: CASNGGATYNSPLHF